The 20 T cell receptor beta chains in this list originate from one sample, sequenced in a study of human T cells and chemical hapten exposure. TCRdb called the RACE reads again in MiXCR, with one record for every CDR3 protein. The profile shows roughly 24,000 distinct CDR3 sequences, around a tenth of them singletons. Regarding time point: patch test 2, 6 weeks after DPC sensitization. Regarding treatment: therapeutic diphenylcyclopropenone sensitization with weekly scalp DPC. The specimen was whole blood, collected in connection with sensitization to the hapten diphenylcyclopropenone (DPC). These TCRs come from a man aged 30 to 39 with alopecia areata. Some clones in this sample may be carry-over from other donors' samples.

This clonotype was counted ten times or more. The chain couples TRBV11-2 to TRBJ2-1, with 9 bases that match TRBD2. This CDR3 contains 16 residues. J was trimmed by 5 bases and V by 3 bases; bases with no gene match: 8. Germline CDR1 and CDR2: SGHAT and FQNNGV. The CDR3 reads CASSFGYAGGDNEQFF. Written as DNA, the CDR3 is TGTGCCAGCAGCTTCGGGTACGCGGGAGGGGACAATGAGCAGTTCTTC.

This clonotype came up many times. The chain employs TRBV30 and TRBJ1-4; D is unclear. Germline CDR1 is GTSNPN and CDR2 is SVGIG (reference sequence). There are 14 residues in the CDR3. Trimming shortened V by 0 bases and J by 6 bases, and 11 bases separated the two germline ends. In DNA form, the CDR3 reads TGTGCCTGGAGTGTACCTGGATCCTATGAAAAACTGTTTTTT. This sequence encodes CAWSVPGSYEKLFF.

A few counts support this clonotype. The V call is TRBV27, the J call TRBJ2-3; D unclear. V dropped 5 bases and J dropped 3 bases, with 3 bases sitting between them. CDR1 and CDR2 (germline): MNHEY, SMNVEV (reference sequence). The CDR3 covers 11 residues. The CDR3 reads CASSLTDTQYF. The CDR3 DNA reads TGTGCCAGCAGTCTAACAGATACGCAGTATTTT.

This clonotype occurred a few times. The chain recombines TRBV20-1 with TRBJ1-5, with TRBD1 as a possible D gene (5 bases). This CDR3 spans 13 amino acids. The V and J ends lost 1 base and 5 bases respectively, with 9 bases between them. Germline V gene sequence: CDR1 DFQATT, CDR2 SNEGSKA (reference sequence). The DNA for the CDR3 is TGCAGTGCTAGAGGGGGGACCGATCAGCCCCAGCATTTT. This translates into CSARGGTDQPQHF.

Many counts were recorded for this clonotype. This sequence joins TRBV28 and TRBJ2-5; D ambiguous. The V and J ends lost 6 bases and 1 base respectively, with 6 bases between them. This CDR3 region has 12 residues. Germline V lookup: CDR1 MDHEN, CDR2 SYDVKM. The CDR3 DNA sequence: TGTGCCAGCAGGCAATCCCAAGAGACCCAGTACTTC. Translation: CASRQSQETQYF.

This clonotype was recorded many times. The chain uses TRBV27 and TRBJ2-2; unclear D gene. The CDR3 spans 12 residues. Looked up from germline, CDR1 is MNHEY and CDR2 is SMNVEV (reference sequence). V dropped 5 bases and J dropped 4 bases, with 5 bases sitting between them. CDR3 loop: CASSPLTGELFF. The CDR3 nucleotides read TGTGCCAGCAGTCCCCTCACCGGGGAGCTGTTTTTT.

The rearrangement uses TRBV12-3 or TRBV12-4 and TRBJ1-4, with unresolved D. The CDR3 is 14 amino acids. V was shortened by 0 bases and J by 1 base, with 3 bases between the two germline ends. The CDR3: CASSLAETNEKLFF. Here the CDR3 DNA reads TGTGCCAGCAGTTTAGCCGAAACTAATGAAAAACTGTTTTTT.

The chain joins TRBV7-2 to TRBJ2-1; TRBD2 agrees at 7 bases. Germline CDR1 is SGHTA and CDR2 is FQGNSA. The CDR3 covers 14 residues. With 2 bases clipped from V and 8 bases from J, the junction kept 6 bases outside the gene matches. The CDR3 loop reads CASSLRLADDEQFF. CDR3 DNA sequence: TGTGCCAGCAGCTTAAGGCTAGCGGACGATGAGCAGTTCTTC.

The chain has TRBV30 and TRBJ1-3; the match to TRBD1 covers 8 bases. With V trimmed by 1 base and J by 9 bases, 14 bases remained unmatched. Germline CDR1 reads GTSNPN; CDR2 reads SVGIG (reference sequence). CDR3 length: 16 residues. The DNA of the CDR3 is TGTGCCTGGAGTGACTCGACAGGGGCATCCTGGGCCACCATATATTTT. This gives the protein CAWSDSTGASWATIYF.

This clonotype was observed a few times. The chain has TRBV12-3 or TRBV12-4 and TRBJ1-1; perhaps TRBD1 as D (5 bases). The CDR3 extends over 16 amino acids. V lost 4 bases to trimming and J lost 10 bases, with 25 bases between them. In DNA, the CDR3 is TGTGCCAGCAGTTCCTCGTCCGGGACCGAGAAGGATGGAGCTTTCTTT. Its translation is CASSSSSGTEKDGAFF.

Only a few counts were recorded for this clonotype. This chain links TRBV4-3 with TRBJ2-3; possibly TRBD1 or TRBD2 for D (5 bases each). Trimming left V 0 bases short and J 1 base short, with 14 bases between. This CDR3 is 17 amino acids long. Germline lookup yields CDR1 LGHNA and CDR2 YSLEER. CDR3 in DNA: TGCGCCAGCAGCCAAGACCCAAGAGGGACGGGCACAGATACGCAGTATTTT. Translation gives CASSQDPRGTGTDTQYF.

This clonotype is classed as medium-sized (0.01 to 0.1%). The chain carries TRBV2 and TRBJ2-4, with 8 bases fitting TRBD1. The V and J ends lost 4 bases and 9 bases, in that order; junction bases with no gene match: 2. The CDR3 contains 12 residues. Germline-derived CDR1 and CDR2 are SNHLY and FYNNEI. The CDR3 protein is CASSVDRGIQYF. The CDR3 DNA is TGTGCCAGCAGTGTTGACAGGGGCATTCAGTACTTC.

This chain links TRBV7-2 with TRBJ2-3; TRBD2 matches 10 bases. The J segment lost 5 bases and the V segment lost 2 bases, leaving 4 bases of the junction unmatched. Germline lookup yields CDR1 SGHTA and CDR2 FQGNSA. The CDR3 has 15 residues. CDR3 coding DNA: TGTGCCAGCAGCTTAAGCGGGAGGGCCAGAGATACGCAGTATTTT. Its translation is CASSLSGRARDTQYF.

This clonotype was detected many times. The DNA of the CDR3 is TGTGCCAGCAGTCGGGACATTGGGGGCAATCAGCCCCAGCATTTT. It encodes CASSRDIGGNQPQHF. V gene TRBV2 combines with J gene TRBJ1-5, with D perhaps TRBD1 (6 bases). Germline CDR1 reads SNHLY; CDR2 reads FYNNEI. Trimming shortened V by 5 bases and J by 2 bases, and 13 bases separated the two germline ends. The CDR3 has 15 amino acids.

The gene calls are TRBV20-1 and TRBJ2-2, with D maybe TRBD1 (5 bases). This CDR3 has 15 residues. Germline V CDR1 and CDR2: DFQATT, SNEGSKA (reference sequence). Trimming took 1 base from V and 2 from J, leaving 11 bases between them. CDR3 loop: CSARAETANTGELFF. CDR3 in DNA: TGCAGTGCTAGAGCGGAGACAGCTAACACCGGGGAGCTGTTTTTT.

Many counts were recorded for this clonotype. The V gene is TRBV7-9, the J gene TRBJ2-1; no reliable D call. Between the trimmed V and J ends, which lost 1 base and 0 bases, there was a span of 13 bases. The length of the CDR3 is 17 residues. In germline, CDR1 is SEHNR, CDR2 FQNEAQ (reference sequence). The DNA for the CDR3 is TGTGCCAGCAGCTTAGTGGTCCTACCTAGCTCCTACAATGAGCAGTTCTTC. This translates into CASSLVVLPSSYNEQFF.

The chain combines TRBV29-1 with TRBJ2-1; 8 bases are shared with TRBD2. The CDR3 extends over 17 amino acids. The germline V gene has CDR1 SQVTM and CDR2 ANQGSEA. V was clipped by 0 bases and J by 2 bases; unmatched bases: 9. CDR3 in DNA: TGCAGCGTTGAAGATCTCCGGGGGGGAGAAGCCTACAATGAGCAGTTCTTC. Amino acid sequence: CSVEDLRGGEAYNEQFF.

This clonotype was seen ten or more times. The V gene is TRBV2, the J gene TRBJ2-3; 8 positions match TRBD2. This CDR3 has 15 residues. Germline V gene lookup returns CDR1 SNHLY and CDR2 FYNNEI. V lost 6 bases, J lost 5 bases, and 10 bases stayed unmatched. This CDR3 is CASRDRREDEDTQYF. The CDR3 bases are TGTGCCAGCAGGGATCGGCGGGAGGACGAAGATACGCAGTATTTT.

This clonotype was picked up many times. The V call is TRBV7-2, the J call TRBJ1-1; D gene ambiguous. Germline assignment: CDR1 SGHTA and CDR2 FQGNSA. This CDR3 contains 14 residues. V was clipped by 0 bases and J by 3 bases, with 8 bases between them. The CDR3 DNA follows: TGTGCCAGCAGCTTAGCCAGCGCAGACACTGAAGCTTTCTTT. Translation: CASSLASADTEAFF. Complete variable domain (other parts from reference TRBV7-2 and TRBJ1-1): GAGVSQSPSNKVTEKGKDVELRCDPISGHTALYWYRQSLGQGLEFLIYFQGNSAPDKSGLPSDRFSAERTGGSVSTLTIQRTQQEDSAVYLCASSLASADTEAFFGQGTRLTVV.

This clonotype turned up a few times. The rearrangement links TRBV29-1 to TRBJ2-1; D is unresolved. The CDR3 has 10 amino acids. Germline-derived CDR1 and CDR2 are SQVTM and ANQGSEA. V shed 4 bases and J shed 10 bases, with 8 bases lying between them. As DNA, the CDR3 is TGCAGCGTTGTTCGCCTGGAGCAGTTCTTC. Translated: CSVVRLEQFF.